This TCR beta chain was recovered during a study of pediatric ulcerative colitis (dated by TCRdb to the late 2010s). At the level of the whole study: Among the ulcerative colitis patients, 6 or 7 had pancolitis and two had left-sided colitis, and histology in every patient was consistent with ulcerative colitis. From nine newly diagnosed, treatment-naive pediatric ulcerative colitis patients and a few non-IBD control children, paired blood and rectal samples were collected. The Pediatric Ulcerative Colitis Activity Index classified a couple of patients as having mild disease, several as having moderate disease and three as having acute severe colitis. What the authors observed across the whole study: A couple of rectal CDR3 clonotypes were detected in all ulcerative colitis patients and were not detected in any of the controls. With only a few individuals, the healthy control group was small. Repertoires were derived from total lymphocyte DNA, so rare subsets such as regulatory T cells may have patterns not reflected. Autologous blood-rectal clonal overlap was significantly higher in ulcerative colitis patients than in controls, suggesting increased T cell trafficking to inflamed tissue. Features of the rectal repertoire distinguished controls, mild-moderate colitis patients and acute severe colitis patients, and in acute severe colitis rectal diversity was lower because of clonal expansions. Rectal pinch biopsies may have included blood-derived T cells, especially in patients with overt colitis. For technical reasons, the blood samples of a couple of patients yielded substantially fewer templates, so those samples were excluded from the blood-rectal overlap analysis.

Details on this clone: Its antigen specificity is not known. Base qualities were left out, and no much larger clone turns up one base away.

The CDR3, cysteine through phenylalanine, is 15 amino acids long. Only the CDR3 portion is preserved as DNA: 45 bases, with reading frame beginning at the first base. At the junction V is shortened by 3 bases and J by 6 bases, with 17 bases in between. CDR1 and CDR2 are drawn from the germline V gene: SGHRS, YFSETQ. Rearranged CDR3 beta regions were amplified from genomic DNA with multiplex V and J primers using the immunoSEQ TRB Survey service. To keep sequencing depth equal across samples, survey-level depth of up to 500,000 reads per sample was applied. The libraries were purified and pooled, then sequenced using Illumina technology. As for the original processing: immunoSEQ online tools were used for productive clonality, sample overlap, pairwise scatters, CDR3 beta length, V/D/J gene usage and productiveness. Calculated diversity was defined as the number of unique rearrangements divided by total templates times 100, and Shannon and Simpson indices were additionally computed. Principal component analysis used the R prcomp function and ggbiplot package on Z-score normalized data. Morisita's index was used to quantify the clonal overlap between blood and rectum within each subject. TCRdb stores this immuneACCESS table with in-frame sequences only. Part of the clones is absent; in the studies checked, under half of the shortfall reflects unresolved V genes, and no reason is known for the rest. V, J and clone size are those of that table, while D and trimming were read from the DNA. This sample is represented by tens of thousands of clones; roughly 71% of them were singletons. Over 8.5% of the sample is taken by the ten largest.

During colonoscopy, one to two pinch biopsies were obtained from the rectum for research purposes. Before the diagnostic colonoscopy, none of the ulcerative colitis patients had been given any immunosuppressive medication. Rectal biopsies were digested with proteinase K before DNA isolation. The Wizard kit (Promega) was used to extract genomic DNA from blood and intestinal samples. The chain employs TRBV5-1 and TRBJ2-3; no D segment can be confidently identified. Input material: gut tissue. The sequence came from a boy aged 5-17 years with severe ulcerative colitis. The CDR3 reads CASSSTHYYGDTQYF. The bases are TGCGCCAGCAGCTCGACCCACTATTACGGCGATACGCAGTATTTT. The full variable domain, with segments outside the CDR3 supplied by the reference TRBV5-1 and TRBJ2-3 proteins, appears as KAGVTQTPRYLIKTRGQQVTLSCSPISGHRSVSWYQQTPGQGLQFLFEYFSETQRNKGNFPGRFSGRQFSNSRSEMNVSTLELGDSALYLCASSSTHYYGDTQYFGPGTRLTVL.